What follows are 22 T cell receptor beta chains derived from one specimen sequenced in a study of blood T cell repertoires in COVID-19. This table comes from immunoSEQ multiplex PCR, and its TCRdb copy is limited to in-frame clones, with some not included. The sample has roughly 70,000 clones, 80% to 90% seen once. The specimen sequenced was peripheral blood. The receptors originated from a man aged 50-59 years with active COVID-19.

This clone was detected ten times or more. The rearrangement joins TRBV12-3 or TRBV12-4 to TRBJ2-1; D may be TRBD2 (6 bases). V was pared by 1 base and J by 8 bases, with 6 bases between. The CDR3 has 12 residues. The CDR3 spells CASSLGGDEQFF. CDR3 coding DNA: TGTGCCAGCAGTTTAGGGGGGGATGAGCAGTTCTTC.

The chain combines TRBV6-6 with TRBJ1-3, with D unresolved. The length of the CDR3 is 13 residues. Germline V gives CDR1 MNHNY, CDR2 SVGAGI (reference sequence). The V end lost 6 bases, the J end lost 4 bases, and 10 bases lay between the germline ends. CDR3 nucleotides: TGTGCCAGCAGAACGGGTTCCGGAAACACCATATATTTT. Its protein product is CASRTGSGNTIYF.

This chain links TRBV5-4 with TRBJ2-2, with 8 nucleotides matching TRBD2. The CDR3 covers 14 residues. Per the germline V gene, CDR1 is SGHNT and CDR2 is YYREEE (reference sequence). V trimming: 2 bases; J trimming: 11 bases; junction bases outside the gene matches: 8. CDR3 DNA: TGTGCCAGCAGCTTACGGGAGGGCCGAAGTGAGCTGTTTTTT. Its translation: CASSLREGRSELFF.

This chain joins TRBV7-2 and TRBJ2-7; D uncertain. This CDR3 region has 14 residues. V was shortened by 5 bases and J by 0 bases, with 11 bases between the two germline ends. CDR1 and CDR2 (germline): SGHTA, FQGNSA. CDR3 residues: CASSRLHISYEQYF. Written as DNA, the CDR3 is TGTGCCAGCAGCCGTTTGCACATCTCCTACGAGCAGTACTTC.

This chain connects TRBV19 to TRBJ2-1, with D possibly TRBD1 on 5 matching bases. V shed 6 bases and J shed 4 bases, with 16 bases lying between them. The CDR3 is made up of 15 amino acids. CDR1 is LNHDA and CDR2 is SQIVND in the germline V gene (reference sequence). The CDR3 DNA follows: TGTGCCAGTAGCCCTCTTTGGGGCGAGTACAATGAGCAGTTCTTC. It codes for CASSPLWGEYNEQFF.

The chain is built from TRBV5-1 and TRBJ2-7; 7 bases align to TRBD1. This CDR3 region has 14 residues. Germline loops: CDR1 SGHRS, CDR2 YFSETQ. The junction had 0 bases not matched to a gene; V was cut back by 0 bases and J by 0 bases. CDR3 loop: CASSLGDSSYEQYF. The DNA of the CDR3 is TGCGCCAGCAGCTTGGGGGACAGCTCCTACGAGCAGTACTTC.

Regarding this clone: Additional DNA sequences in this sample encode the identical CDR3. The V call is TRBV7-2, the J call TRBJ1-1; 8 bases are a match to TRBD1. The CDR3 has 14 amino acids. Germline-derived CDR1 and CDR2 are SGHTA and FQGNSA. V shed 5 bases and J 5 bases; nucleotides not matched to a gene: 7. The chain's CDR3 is CASSPGQGGTEAFF. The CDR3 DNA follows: TGTGCCAGCAGCCCAGGACAGGGAGGGACTGAAGCTTTCTTT.

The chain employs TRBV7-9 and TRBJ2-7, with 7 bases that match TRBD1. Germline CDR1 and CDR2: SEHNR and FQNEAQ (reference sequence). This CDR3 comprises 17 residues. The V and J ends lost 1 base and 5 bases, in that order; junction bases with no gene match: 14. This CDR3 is CASSLGGPGTDRHEQYF. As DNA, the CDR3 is TGTGCCAGCAGCTTAGGGGGACCCGGGACAGATCGCCACGAGCAGTACTTC.

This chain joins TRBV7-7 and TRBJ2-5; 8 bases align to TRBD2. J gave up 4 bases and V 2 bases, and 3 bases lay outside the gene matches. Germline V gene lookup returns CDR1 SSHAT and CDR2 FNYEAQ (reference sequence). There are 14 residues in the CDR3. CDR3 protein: CASSLSSGAETQYF. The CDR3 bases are TGTGCCAGCAGCTTAAGTAGCGGGGCAGAGACCCAGTACTTC.

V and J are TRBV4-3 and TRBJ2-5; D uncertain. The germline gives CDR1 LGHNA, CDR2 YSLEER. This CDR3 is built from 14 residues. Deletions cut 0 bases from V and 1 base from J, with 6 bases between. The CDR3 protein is CASSQDLAQETQYF. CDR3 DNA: TGCGCCAGCAGCCAAGATTTAGCCCAAGAGACCCAGTACTTC.

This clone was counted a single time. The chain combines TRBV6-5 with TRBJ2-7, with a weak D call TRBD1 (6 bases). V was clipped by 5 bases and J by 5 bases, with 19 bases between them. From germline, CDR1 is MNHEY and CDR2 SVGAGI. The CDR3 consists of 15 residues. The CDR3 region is CASSTQGFRFNEQYF. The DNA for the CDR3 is TGTGCCAGCAGTACCCAGGGGTTTCGGTTCAACGAGCAGTACTTC.

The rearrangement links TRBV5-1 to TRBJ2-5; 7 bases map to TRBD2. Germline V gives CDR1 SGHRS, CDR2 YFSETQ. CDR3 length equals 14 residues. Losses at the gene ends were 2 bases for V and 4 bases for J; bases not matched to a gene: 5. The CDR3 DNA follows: TGCGCCAGCAGCTTAACTAGCGACGCAGAGACCCAGTACTTC. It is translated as CASSLTSDAETQYF.

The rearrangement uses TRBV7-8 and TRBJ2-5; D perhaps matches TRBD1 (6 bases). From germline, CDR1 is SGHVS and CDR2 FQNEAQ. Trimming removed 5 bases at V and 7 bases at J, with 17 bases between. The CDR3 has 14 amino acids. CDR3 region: CASSHRTAEGTQYF. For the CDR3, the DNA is TGTGCCAGCAGCCATAGGACAGCTGAAGGGACCCAGTACTTC.

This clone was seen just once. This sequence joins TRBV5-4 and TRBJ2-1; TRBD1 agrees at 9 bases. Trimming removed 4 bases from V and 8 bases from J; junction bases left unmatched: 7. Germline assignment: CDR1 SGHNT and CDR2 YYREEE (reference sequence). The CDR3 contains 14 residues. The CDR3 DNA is TGTGCCAGCAGCCAACAGGACAGGGGCGATGAGCAGTTCTTC. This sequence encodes CASSQQDRGDEQFF. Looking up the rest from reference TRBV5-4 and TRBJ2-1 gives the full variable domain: ETGVTQSPTHLIKTRGQQVTLRCSSQSGHNTVSWYQQALGQGPQFIFQYYREEENGRGNFPPRFSGLQFPNYSSELNVNALELDDSALYLCASSQQDRGDEQFFGPGTRLTVL.

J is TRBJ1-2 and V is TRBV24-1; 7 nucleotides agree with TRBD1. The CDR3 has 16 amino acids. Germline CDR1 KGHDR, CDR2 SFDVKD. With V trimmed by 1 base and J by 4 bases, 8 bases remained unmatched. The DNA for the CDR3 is TGTGCCACCAGTGATTTAAAAGGGGGCGACAGCTATGGCTACACCTTC. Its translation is CATSDLKGGDSYGYTF.

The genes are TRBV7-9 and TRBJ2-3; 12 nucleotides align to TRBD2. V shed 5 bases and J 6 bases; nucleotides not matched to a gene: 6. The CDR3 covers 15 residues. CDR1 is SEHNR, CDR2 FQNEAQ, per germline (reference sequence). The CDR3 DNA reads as TGTGCCAGCAGCCGTCTGACTAGCGGGAGCGATACGCAGTATTTT. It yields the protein CASSRLTSGSDTQYF.

This chain's CDR3 is CSVEVGSKGETQYF. The CDR3 DNA follows: TGCAGCGTTGAAGTGGGAAGCAAGGGGGAGACCCAGTACTTC. The chain employs TRBV29-1 and TRBJ2-5; TRBD1 might be the D (5 bases). Deletions cut 1 base from V and 5 bases from J, with 14 bases between. This CDR3 contains 14 residues. Germline lookup yields CDR1 SQVTM and CDR2 ANQGSEA. Combining the CDR3 with reference TRBV29-1 and TRBJ2-5 gives the whole variable domain SAVISQKPSRDICQRGTSLTIQCQVDSQVTMMFWYRQQPGQSLTLIATANQGSEATYESGFVIDKFPISRPNLTFSTLTVSNMSPEDSSIYLCSVEVGSKGETQYFGPGTRLLVL.

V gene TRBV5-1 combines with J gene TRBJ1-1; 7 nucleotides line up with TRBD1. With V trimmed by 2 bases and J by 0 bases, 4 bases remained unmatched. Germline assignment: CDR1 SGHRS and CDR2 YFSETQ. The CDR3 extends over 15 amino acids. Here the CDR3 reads CASSFRGDMNTEAFF. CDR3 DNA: TGCGCCAGCAGCTTCAGGGGGGACATGAACACTGAAGCTTTCTTT.

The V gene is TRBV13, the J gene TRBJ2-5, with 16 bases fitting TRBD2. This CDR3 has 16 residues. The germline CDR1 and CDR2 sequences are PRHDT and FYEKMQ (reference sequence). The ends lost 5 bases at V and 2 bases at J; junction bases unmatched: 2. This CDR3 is CASSLGLAGGQETQYF. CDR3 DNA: TGTGCCAGCAGCCTGGGACTAGCGGGGGGGCAAGAGACCCAGTACTTC.

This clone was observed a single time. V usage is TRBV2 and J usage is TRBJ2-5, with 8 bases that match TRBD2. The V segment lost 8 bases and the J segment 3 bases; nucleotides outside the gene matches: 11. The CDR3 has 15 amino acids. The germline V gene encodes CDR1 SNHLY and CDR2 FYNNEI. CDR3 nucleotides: TGTGCCAGCGGGGGCTTAGCGGGGTCTAAAGAGACCCAGTACTTC. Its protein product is CASGGLAGSKETQYF.

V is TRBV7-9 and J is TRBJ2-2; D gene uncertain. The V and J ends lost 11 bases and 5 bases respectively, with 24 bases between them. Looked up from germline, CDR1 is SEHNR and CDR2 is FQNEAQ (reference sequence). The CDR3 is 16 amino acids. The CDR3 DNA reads TGTGCCGGCCAAACCGGCCAGGCCCGTTTGACCGGGGAGCTGTTTTTT. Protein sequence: CAGQTGQARLTGELFF. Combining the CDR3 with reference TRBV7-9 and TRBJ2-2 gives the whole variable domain DTGVSQNPRHKITKRGQNVTFRCDPISEHNRLYWYRQTLGQGPEFLTYFQNEAQLEKSRLLSDRFSAERPKGSFSTLEIQRTEQGDSAMYLCAGQTGQARLTGELFFGEGSRLTVL.

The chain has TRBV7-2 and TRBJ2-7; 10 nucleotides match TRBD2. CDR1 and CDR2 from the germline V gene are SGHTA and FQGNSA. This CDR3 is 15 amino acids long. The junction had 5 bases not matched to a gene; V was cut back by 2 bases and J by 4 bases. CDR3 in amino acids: CASSLLTSGSYEQYF. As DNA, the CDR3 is TGTGCCAGCAGCTTATTGACTAGCGGGTCATACGAGCAGTACTTC.